Detailed here is one T cell receptor (beta chain). What antigen it recognizes has not been identified. No qualities accompany the bases; no much larger clone lies one base away. The library was made by the immunoSEQ multiplex PCR assay. For the multiplex PCR, a mixture combining 60 forward primers for TCR Vbeta segments and 13 reverse primers for TCR Jbeta segments was used. A multiplex PCR assay on genomic DNA amplified the CDR3 region of rearranged TCR beta genes. The amplified TCR beta libraries were sequenced on the Illumina HiSeq System as 87-base-pair reads. In the authors' own workflow: A later analysis counted about 82 million unique TCR beta chains across the 550 to 800 repertoires, and roughly 11 million of these chains were shared by at least two donors. A nearest-neighbor algorithm error-corrected the raw reads and collapsed the reads into unique sequences, merging closely related sequences to remove PCR and sequencing errors. Alignment of CDR3 sequences to IMGT reference sequences was used to assign V, D and J gene segments. Each retained sequence needed at least a six-nucleotide match to both a V gene segment and a J gene segment. A rearrangement counted as productive if the CDR3 had no stop codons and remained in frame with V and J, and every other rearrangement counted as non-productive. Following IMGT convention, CDR3 was defined as the stretch from the second conserved V-encoded cysteine to the conserved J-encoded phenylalanine. In an earlier analysis of roughly 580 of the donors, sequences lacking an unambiguous match to a single V gene segment were excluded. In an earlier analysis of a few hundred of the donors, V segments were called functional above 56.7% productive rearrangements and were called segregating when the between-donor standard deviation exceeded 5%. A statistical classification framework was built to diagnose cytomegalovirus status from the catalog of TCR beta chain sequences. A later analysis assigned V and J genes by comparing TCR nucleotide sequences with IMGT/GENE-DB human TR gene sequences. In a later analysis, CDR3 sequences and most-parsimonious VDJ recombination scenarios were assigned using the TCRdist pipeline. In a later analysis, each TCR beta chain was defined by its CDR3 amino acid sequence together with its V-gene family, and reads without a unique V-gene family were excluded. In a later analysis, a few hundred highly shared, low-generation-probability nucleotide sequences were removed to address suspected cross-contamination and a sequencing artifact. A later analysis calculated a clonal expansion index for each public chain from normalized within-repertoire ranks of inferred template counts. In a later analysis, generation probabilities were computed using a VDJ recombination model fitted to out-of-frame rearrangements, and the results were checked against IGoR. In a later analysis, hypergeometric tests were used to score TCR-TCR, TCR-HLA and TCR-CMV co-occurrence, with a repertoire-size bias correction applied to TCR pairs. A later analysis estimated false discovery rates by permuting HLA or CMV assignments 20 times. In a later analysis, co-occurring TCRs were grouped using DBSCAN, with TCRdist sequence similarity added in when clustering inside HLA-allele-positive subsets. Co-occurrence clustering excluded repertoires with fewer than 30,000 or more than 120,000 public chains, plus five with anomalous nucleotide sharing. TCRdb re-hosts the immuneACCESS table, in-frame sequences only. Its copies lack some clones; in the studies checked, an unresolved V gene accounts for under half of them, and the cause for the rest is not known. The V and J calls and clone size are taken from that table; D and trimming were inferred from the DNA. The sample data list some 88,000 clones, and 70% to 75% of these were observed just once. Clones ranked in the top ten supply 16% of the sample.

Deletion took 2 bases off V and 14 bases off J, with a span of 11 bases between the germline ends. From cysteine to phenylalanine, the CDR3 is 12 amino acids long. Left in the record is the CDR3 DNA by itself, 36 bases read in frame from the first base. CDR1 SGHRS and CDR2 YFSETQ are derived from the germline V gene. These data come from a study of cytomegalovirus exposure and HLA in healthy donors (dated by TCRdb to 2016 to 2017). General notes on the study: An earlier analysis of 587 of the donors reported under 300 Gb of sequence data and around 120 million unique TCR beta sequences obtained from about 170 million T cells. High-throughput TCR immunosequencing, statistical association of individual TCRs with disease status, and machine learning were combined to predict cytomegalovirus infection status. An earlier analysis of more than 450 of the donors used high-throughput TCR beta sequencing to judge whether each TCR beta V gene segment behaved as functional or pseudogenic. Every repertoire in the discovery cohort had been generated on one and the same sequencing platform. In a later genetic analysis, genome-wide SNP genotypes for about 65% of the roughly 670 donors were used, and that subset was treated as a discovery cohort. Among the roughly 390 genotyped donors, around 81% belonged to the genetic ancestry cluster associated with self-reported Caucasian donors. In addition to the first cohort of roughly 700 subjects, a separate validation cohort of 100 to 150 different subjects was used. Roughly 5 DR-DQ haplotypes were treated as single units for association and clustering because of strong linkage in the cohort. To study patterns of TCR occurrence, a later analysis re-analyzed previously published TCR beta repertoires from 666 donors and added high-resolution HLA genotyping. Both class I and class II loci were covered by HLA typing, at four-digit resolution. An early release covering just under 650 HLA-typed donors comprised about 320 gigabases of sequencing data and 85 million or so unique TCR sequences. The aim of the study was to test whether cataloging public T cell receptors could identify signatures of past pathogen exposure. Among roughly 400 genotyped donors of the cohort, an average of roughly 230,000 unique TCR beta nucleotide sequences was sequenced per donor, of which about 20% were non-productive. Rather than using new phenotypic data, the later analysis identified candidate immune exposures from TCR beta sequences and from how often those sequences occurred across donors. The study profiled the T cell repertoires of around 700 subjects by immunosequencing and related them to cytomegalovirus serostatus. Donor age, sex, ethnicity and CMV serostatus were compiled together with the repertoire data. Typing coverage differed by locus: A, B, C, DRB1 and DQB1 were typed in roughly 629-630 donors, DQA1 in 500 to 550, DPA1 in 600 to 610, and DPB1 in just under 490. Broad study findings and their caveats: The 87-base-pair reads could not distinguish some IMGT-functional V segments, including TRBV6-2 and TRBV6-3, so those segments were excluded. A further reported finding was that TCR beta sequences accurately predicted the HLA-A and HLA-B alleles for most subjects in the first cohort. In an earlier analysis of approximately 600 of the donors, most TCR beta V segments were observed in productive rearrangements about 87% or about 30% of the time, broadly matching IMGT annotations. The earlier analysis of approximately 540 of the donors excluded some 16 rarely observed V segments, including chromosome 9 orphons, because counts were too low. When HLA alleles, especially DR and DQ, strongly co-occurred, attributing TCR associations to individual alleles was difficult. Correlated functional status among segregating V segments might reflect linkage disequilibrium, but an unknown experimental factor could not be ruled out. HLA typing was unavailable for some donors at each locus, so association tests used only the typed subset. A later analysis reported that several top co-occurrence clusters appeared linked to parvovirus B19, influenza, CMV and Epstein-Barr virus. At a false discovery rate of 0.05, a later analysis linked 16,000 or so TCR beta sequences to specific HLA alleles. In vitro tests confirmed that a few of the cytomegalovirus-associated TCR beta chains recognize cytomegalovirus antigens. Immune exposure information for the cohort was limited to CMV serostatus. The authors suggested that the approach could potentially be generalized to other disease states and immunological phenotypes. V-gene and J-gene trimming of TCR beta chains was associated with a missense DCLRE1C variant in a later genetic analysis, and the association was replicated in an independent cohort. A later analysis found that HLA-associated TCR beta chains were more clonally expanded and had lower generation probabilities than equally common non-associated chains. A total of roughly 160 TCR beta chains were listed by the study as associated with cytomegalovirus. In a later analysis, most CMV-associated TCR beta chains were found to appear HLA-restricted, with HLA associations seemingly driven largely by CMV exposure. In a later analysis, TCR association rates were found to vary across HLA loci, with the most associated TCRs seen for DRB1 alleles and the fewest for HLA-C alleles. Cytomegalovirus status was reported to be diagnosed by the classifier with high specificity and sensitivity in both the original and validation cohorts. In this cohort, only TCR beta chains were sequenced, and detectable features were limited by the absence of alpha or paired-chain data. Sequencing depth was assumed to be roughly uniform across donors in the presence/absence analyses, though that assumption may not hold. While some public TCRs were present in many individuals, most TCR sequences turned up only very rarely across donors. A cluster of highly shared sequence variants was judged likely to be a technical artifact of the sequencing pipeline. According to a later genetic analysis, donors in an Asian-associated ancestry cluster had fewer N-insertions in productive TCRs than the approximately 670-donor mean.

The cohort was made up of 666 healthy bone marrow donors. Cohort members were all nominally healthy when sampled, although unrecorded immune exposures were likely present. The donor tested CMV seropositive and was one of the 289 seropositive cohort members. Every donor gave a peripheral blood sample, and the peripheral blood mononuclear cells from that sample were used for TCR beta sequencing. Genomic DNA was extracted from the blood cell samples with the Qiagen DNeasy Blood Extraction Kit. The sequence was obtained from a woman under 30 in good health and CMV-seropositive. The specimen was PBMCs. The rearranged segments are TRBV5-1 and TRBJ1-6; there is no confident call for the D gene. The CDR3 is CASSLPLGALHF. The DNA sequence is given as TGCGCCAGCAGCTTACCTCTCGGGGCCCTCCACTTT.